This T cell receptor (beta chain) was found in a study of blood T cell repertoires in COVID-19 (dated by TCRdb to 2020 to 2022). Some background on the complete study: The collaborator samples originated in the United States, Italy and Spain and spanned the acute and convalescent phases of COVID-19. A freely available public database, intended as a resource for researchers studying the immune response to SARS-CoV-2, is where the repertoires were released. Nearly every sample came with metadata listing a de-identified subject ID, COVID-19 status, age in years and sex. Samples came from the ongoing ImmuneRACE study (first 160 participants) plus 1,254 subjects from 6 global collaborators. Deeply sampled blood TCRbeta repertoires from subjects exposed to, actively infected with, or recovered from COVID-19 were included in the dataset. The material from the prospective study consisted of cDNA or gDNA derived from T cells, B-cell-depleted T cells, or PBMCs. Where available, HLA class I and class II types were taken from metadata supplied by the sample provider and were not determined by assay-based typing.

A second Seattle source provided samples from volunteer blood donors who had recovered from COVID-19. Collaborating institutions collected whole blood in K2EDTA tubes following their own protocols. For TCRbeta analysis, collaborators shipped samples in one of three forms: frozen whole blood, isolated PBMCs, or DNA extracted from either of those sample types. The immunoSEQ Assay, a bias-controlled multiplex PCR, was used to amplify TCRbeta CDR3 regions from genomic DNA. On the authors' methods: Nucleated cell counts per sample were estimated from amplification of reference gene primers within the assay. To quantify the absolute abundance of each unique TCRbeta CDR3 rearrangement, sequence reads were collapsed and filtered. For each sample, productive Simpson clonality was calculated as the square root of Simpson's diversity index across productive rearrangements. The clones in this table, taken by TCRdb from immuneACCESS, are in-frame only. Not every clone is retained; where verified, under half of the shortfall comes from an unresolved V gene, and the cause of the rest is unknown. The D gene and trimming were derived from the DNA, and the V and J assignments and clone size from that table. Within this sample are roughly 250,000 clones, with around 87% of them counted one time only. Approximately 7.6% of the sample is in the top ten clones.

What the work shows at the level of the full study, not this receptor alone: How much clinical and demographic metadata was included differed by source and by participant, and the metadata was provided uncurated.

As for this clone: Its target antigen remains unknown. Base-call qualities are not available, and no considerably larger clone is one nucleotide away.

Sequencing was performed on peripheral blood. The receptor was derived from a man in his 60s who had recovered from COVID-19.

The DNA sequence is given as TGCGCCAGCAGCGGCGGGGTGGGGGTCAGGGCTTTCTTT. The translation is CASSGGVGVRAFF. This receptor chain uses TRBV5-1 and TRBJ1-1; matching of 5 bases hints at TRBD1 as the D gene. Reading the germline V gene gives CDR1 SGHRS and CDR2 YFSETQ. V and J are truncated by 4 bases and 11 bases respectively, leaving an intervening sequence of 18 bases. The CDR3 has 13 amino acids, counting the end cysteine and phenylalanine. The CDR3 DNA has 39 bases and is translated from base 1.